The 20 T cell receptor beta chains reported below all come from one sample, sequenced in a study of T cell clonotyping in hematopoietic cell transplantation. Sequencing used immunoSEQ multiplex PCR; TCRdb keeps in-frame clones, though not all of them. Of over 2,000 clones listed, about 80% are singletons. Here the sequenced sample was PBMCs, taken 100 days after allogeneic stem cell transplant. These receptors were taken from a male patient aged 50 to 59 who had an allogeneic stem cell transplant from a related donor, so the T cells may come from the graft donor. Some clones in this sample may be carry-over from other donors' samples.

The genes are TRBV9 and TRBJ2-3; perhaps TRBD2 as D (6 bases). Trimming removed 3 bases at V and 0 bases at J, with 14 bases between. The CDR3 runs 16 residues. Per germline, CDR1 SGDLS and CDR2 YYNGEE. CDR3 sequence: CASSDHGTSSTDTQYF. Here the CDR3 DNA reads TGTGCCAGCAGCGACCACGGGACTTCGAGCACAGATACGCAGTATTTT.

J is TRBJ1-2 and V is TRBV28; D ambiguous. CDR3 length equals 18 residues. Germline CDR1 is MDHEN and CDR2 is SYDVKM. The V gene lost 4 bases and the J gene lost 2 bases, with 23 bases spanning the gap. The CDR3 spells CASSSYRFAFTSNYGYTF. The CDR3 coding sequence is TGTGCCAGCAGTTCTTATCGGTTTGCATTCACATCAAACTATGGCTACACCTTC.

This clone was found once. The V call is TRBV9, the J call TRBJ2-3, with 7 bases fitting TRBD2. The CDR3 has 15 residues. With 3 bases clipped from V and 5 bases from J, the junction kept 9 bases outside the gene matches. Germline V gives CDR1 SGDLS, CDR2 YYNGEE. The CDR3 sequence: CASSAVSGAQDTQYF. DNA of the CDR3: TGTGCCAGCAGCGCCGTGAGCGGGGCCCAAGATACGCAGTATTTT.

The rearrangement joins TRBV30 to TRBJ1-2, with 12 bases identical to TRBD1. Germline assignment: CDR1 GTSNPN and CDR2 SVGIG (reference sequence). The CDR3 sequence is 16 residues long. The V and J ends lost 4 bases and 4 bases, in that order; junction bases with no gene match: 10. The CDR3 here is CAWTRGTGGFSYGYTF. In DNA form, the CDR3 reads TGTGCCTGGACTCGCGGGACAGGGGGCTTTAGCTATGGCTACACCTTC.

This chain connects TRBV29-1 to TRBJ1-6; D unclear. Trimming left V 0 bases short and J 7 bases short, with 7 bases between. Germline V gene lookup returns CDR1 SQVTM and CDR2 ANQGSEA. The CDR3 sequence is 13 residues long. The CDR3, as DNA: TGCAGCGTTGAAGAGCAGGCGAATTCACCCCTCCACTTT. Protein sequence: CSVEEQANSPLHF.

CDR3 DNA: TGTGCCATCAGTGGGGCAGGGACATTCACTGAAGCTTTCTTT. As protein: CAISGAGTFTEAFF. The chain has TRBV10-3 and TRBJ1-1, with a possible D match to TRBD1 (6 bases). V shed 4 bases and J shed 4 bases, with 13 bases lying between them. Germline CDR1 ENHRY, CDR2 SYGVKD. This CDR3 has 14 residues.

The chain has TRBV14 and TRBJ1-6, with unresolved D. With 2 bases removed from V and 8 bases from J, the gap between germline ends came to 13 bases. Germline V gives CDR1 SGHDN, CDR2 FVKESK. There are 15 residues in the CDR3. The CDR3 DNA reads TGTGCCAGCAGCCAAAATGGAGCTTTGCATTCACCCCTCCACTTT. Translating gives CASSQNGALHSPLHF. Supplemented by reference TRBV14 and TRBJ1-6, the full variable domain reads EAGVTQFPSHSVIEKGQTVTLRCDPISGHDNLYWYRRVMGKEIKFLLHFVKESKQDESGMPNNRFLAERTGGTYSTLKVQPAELEDSGVYFCASSQNGALHSPLHFGNGTRLTVT.

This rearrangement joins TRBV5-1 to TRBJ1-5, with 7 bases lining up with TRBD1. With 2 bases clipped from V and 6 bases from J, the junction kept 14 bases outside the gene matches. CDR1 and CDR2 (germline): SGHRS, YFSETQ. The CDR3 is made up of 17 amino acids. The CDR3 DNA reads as TGCGCCAGCAGCTTACTCAATGACAGGGAGAAAGGTCAGCCCCAGCATTTT. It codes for CASSLLNDREKGQPQHF.

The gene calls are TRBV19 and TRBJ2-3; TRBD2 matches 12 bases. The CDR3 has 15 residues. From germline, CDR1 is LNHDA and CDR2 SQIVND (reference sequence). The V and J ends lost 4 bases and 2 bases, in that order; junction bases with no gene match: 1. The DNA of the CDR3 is TGTGCCAGTAGTACTAGCGGGGGGGCCACAGATACGCAGTATTTT. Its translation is CASSTSGGATDTQYF.

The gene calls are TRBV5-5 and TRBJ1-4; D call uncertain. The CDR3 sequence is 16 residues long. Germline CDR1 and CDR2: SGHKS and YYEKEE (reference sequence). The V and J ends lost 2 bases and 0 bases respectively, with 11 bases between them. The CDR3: CASSLAGIATNEKLFF. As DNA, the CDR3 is TGTGCCAGCAGCTTAGCGGGGATTGCAACTAATGAAAAACTGTTTTTT.

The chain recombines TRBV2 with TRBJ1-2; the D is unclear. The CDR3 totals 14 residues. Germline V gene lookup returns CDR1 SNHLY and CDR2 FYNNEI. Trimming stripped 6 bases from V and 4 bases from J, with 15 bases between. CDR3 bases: TGTGCCAGCAGGACGGAGGGAATAGGCTATGGCTACACCTTC. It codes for CASRTEGIGYGYTF.

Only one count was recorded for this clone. The CDR3 reads CASSLQAANYGYTF. The CDR3 nucleotides are TGTGCCAGCAGCCTCCAGGCGGCTAACTATGGCTACACCTTC. This chain uses TRBV6-5 with TRBJ1-2; the D is unclear. Germline CDR1 and CDR2: MNHEY and SVGAGI. V was clipped by 6 bases and J by 0 bases, with 11 bases between them. The CDR3 consists of 14 residues.

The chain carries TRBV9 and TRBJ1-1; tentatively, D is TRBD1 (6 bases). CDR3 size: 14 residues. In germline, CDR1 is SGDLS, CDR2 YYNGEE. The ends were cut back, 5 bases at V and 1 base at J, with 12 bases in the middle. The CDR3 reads CASRQGLWNTEAFF. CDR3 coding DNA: TGTGCCAGCAGGCAGGGGCTCTGGAACACTGAAGCTTTCTTT.

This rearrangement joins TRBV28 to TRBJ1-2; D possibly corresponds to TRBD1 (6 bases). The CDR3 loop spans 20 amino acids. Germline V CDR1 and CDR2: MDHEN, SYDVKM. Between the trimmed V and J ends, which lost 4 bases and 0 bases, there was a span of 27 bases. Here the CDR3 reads CASSSVPRTDAWMTNYGYTF. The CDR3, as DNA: TGTGCCAGCAGTTCCGTACCCCGGACAGACGCATGGATGACTAACTATGGCTACACCTTC.

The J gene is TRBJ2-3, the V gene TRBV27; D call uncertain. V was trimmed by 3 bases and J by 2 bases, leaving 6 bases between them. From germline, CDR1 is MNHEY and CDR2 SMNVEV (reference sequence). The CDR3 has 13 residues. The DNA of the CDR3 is TGTGCCAGCAGTTTCCCTAACACAGATACGCAGTATTTT. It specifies CASSFPNTDTQYF.

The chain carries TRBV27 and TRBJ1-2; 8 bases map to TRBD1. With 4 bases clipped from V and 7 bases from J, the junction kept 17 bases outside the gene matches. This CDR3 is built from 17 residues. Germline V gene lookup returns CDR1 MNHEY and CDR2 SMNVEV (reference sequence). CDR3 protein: CASSSSPLDRELSGYTF. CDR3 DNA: TGTGCCAGCAGTTCCTCCCCTCTGGACAGGGAACTCAGTGGCTACACCTTC.

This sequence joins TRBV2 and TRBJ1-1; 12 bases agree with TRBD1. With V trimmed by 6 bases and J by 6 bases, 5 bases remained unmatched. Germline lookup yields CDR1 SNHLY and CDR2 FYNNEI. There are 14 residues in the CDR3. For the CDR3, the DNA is TGTGCCAGCAGGGGACAGGGGGCGTCGTCTGAAGCTTTCTTT. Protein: CASRGQGASSEAFF.

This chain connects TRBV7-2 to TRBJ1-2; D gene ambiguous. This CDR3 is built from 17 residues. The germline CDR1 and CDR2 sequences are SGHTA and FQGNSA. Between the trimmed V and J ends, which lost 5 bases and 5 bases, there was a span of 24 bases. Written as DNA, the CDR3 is TGTGCCAGCAGCGAACCCCCCGGAGGAAGGGCACATTATGGCTACACCTTC. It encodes CASSEPPGGRAHYGYTF.

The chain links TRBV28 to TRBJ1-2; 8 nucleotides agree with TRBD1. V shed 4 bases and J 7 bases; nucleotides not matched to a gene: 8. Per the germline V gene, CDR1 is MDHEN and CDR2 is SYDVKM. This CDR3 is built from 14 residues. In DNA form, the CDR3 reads TGTGCCAGCAGTTCACAGGGGGAACTCCCTGGCTACACCTTC. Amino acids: CASSSQGELPGYTF.

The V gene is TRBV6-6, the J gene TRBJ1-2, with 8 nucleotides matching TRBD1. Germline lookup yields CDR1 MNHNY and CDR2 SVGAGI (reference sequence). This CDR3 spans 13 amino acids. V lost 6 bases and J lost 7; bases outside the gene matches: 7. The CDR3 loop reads CASSPGQGFGYTF. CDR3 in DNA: TGTGCCAGCAGCCCCGGACAGGGCTTTGGCTACACCTTC.